What follows are 18 T cell receptor beta chains derived from one specimen sequenced in a study of blood T cell repertoires in COVID-19. Sequencing used immunoSEQ multiplex PCR; TCRdb keeps in-frame clones, though not all of them. This table holds about 180,000 clones, under 85% found once. Sequenced material: peripheral blood. These receptors originate from a woman in her 70s with COVID-19, enrolled during active disease.

V is TRBV28 and J is TRBJ1-6, with 9 positions matching TRBD1. CDR3 size: 14 residues. The junction had 11 bases not matched to a gene; V was cut back by 7 bases and J by 13 bases. Germline V CDR1 and CDR2: MDHEN, SYDVKM. In nucleotides, the CDR3 is TGTGCCAGCACGGGAGGGACAGGGTCCATCCCCCTCCACTTT. It is translated as CASTGGTGSIPLHF.

Worth noting for this clone: An end of the junction differs from the germline gene, which may be a read error. The chain recombines TRBV28 with TRBJ2-7, with a tentative D call TRBD1 (6 bases). There are 12 residues in the CDR3. The germline CDR1 and CDR2 sequences are MDHEN and SYDVKM. This chain's CDR3 is CASSSVTLTGSF. CDR3 in DNA: TGTGCCAGCAGTTCCGTCACCCTCACAGGGAGCTTC.

J is TRBJ1-5 and V is TRBV28; perhaps TRBD1 as D (5 bases). Deletions cut 5 bases from V and 1 base from J, with 12 bases between. CDR1 is MDHEN, CDR2 SYDVKM, per germline. This CDR3 spans 15 amino acids. The CDR3 loop reads CASSLTRVSNQPQHF. CDR3 nucleotide sequence: TGTGCCAGCAGTCTGACCAGGGTCAGCAATCAGCCCCAGCATTTT.

V and J are TRBV29-1 and TRBJ2-7; D uncertain. This CDR3 comprises 11 residues. CDR1 and CDR2 from the germline V gene are SQVTM and ANQGSEA. Trimming cost V 4 bases and J 3 bases, with 7 bases left between them. CDR3 amino acids: CSVGEYYEQYF. DNA of the CDR3: TGCAGCGTTGGAGAGTACTACGAGCAGTACTTC.

This rearrangement joins TRBV6-5 to TRBJ2-3; possible D gene TRBD2, 5 bases. Trimming left V 0 bases short and J 3 bases short, with 13 bases between. The length of the CDR3 is 16 residues. Germline CDR1 reads MNHEY; CDR2 reads SVGAGI. This CDR3 is CASSYSLRVNTDTQYF. The CDR3 DNA follows: TGTGCCAGCAGTTACTCGTTGCGGGTGAATACAGATACGCAGTATTTT.

This CDR3 reads CASSETSFTRENEQFF. The CDR3 DNA is TGTGCCAGCAGTGAAACCTCCTTTACCCGGGAGAATGAGCAGTTCTTC. The chain combines TRBV2 with TRBJ2-1; a possible D gene is TRBD2 (6 bases). The CDR3 has 16 amino acids. With 2 bases removed from V and 7 bases from J, the gap between germline ends came to 18 bases. Germline V gene data show CDR1 as SNHLY and CDR2 as FYNNEI.

The chain recombines TRBV7-2 with TRBJ2-1; 7 bases are a match to TRBD2. The CDR3 totals 15 residues. In germline, CDR1 is SGHTA, CDR2 FQGNSA. Losses at the gene ends were 3 bases for V and 6 bases for J; bases not matched to a gene: 8. This CDR3 is CASSLGRELFNEQFF. In DNA form, the CDR3 reads TGTGCCAGCAGCTTGGGGCGGGAGTTGTTCAATGAGCAGTTCTTC.

The chain is built from TRBV25-1 and TRBJ1-4; 9 positions match TRBD1. Germline V gives CDR1 MGHDK, CDR2 SYGVNS. J lost 8 bases, V lost 3 bases, and 7 bases had no gene match. There are 15 residues in the CDR3. CDR3 residues: CASSDRPGQGEKLFF. The CDR3 nucleotides read TGTGCCAGCAGTGACCGCCCGGGACAGGGAGAAAAACTGTTTTTT. The full variable domain, its missing parts supplied by reference TRBV25-1 and TRBJ1-4, is EADIYQTPRYLVIGTGKKITLECSQTMGHDKMYWYQQDPGMELHLIHYSYGVNSTEKGDLSSESTVSRIRTEHFPLTLESARPSHTSQYLCASSDRPGQGEKLFFGSGTQLSVL.

This chain's CDR3 is CASSPVVAGGNEQFF. Here the CDR3 DNA reads TGTGCCAGCTCACCCGTGGTAGCGGGAGGGAATGAGCAGTTCTTC. The V and J genes are TRBV18 and TRBJ2-1; 11 positions match TRBD2. The V segment lost 3 bases and the J segment 7 bases; nucleotides outside the gene matches: 5. This CDR3 comprises 15 residues. The germline V gene encodes CDR1 KGHSH and CDR2 LQKENI.

The V gene is TRBV7-9, the J gene TRBJ2-1; D is perhaps TRBD2 (5 bases). Trimming took 7 bases from V and 12 from J, leaving 19 bases between them. CDR1 SEHNR and CDR2 FQNEAQ come from the germline V gene (reference sequence). This CDR3 has 13 residues. The CDR3 protein is CASNDPGVPGQFF. CDR3 nucleotide sequence: TGTGCCAGCAACGATCCCGGGGTCCCGGGGCAGTTCTTC.

The chain links TRBV28 to TRBJ1-2, with D perhaps TRBD1 (6 bases). V lost 7 bases, J lost 5 bases, and 17 bases lay in between. Germline loops: CDR1 MDHEN, CDR2 SYDVKM. The CDR3 is 14 residues long. The CDR3 loop is CASNSQGPGYGYTF. CDR3 DNA sequence: TGTGCCAGCAACTCTCAGGGGCCTGGATATGGCTACACCTTC.

V is TRBV2 and J is TRBJ2-7; 9 bases fit TRBD1. In germline, CDR1 is SNHLY, CDR2 FYNNEI. CDR3 size: 12 residues. The CDR3 sequence: CASSVNRGHLLV. The CDR3 bases are TGTGCCAGCAGTGTTAACAGGGGGCACCTTTTGGTC.

In its sample, this clone was seen a few times. J is TRBJ2-1 and V is TRBV12-5, with D maybe TRBD2 (5 bases). The CDR3 runs 13 residues. The germline V and J ends were trimmed by 3 bases and 10 bases, with 13 bases remaining between them. Germline values: CDR1 LGHNT, CDR2 FRNRAP. The DNA of the CDR3 is TGTGCTAGTGGTTTCGGAAGTGAGCGGGAGCAGTTCTTC. Amino acids: CASGFGSEREQFF.

The table lists this clone with a count of one. The rearrangement links TRBV9 to TRBJ2-3; D call uncertain. V was trimmed by 0 bases and J by 6 bases, leaving 11 bases between them. CDR1 SGDLS and CDR2 YYNGEE come from the germline V gene. The CDR3 covers 14 residues. The CDR3 loop is CASSVGVSPDTQYF. The DNA for the CDR3 is TGTGCCAGCAGCGTAGGAGTTTCTCCGGATACGCAGTATTTT.

The chain uses TRBV19 and TRBJ1-5, with unresolved D. CDR3 length: 14 residues. V was trimmed by 3 bases and J by 7 bases, leaving 13 bases between them. Germline-derived CDR1 and CDR2 are LNHDA and SQIVND (reference sequence). The CDR3 sequence is CASSITWAGQPQHF. CDR3 in DNA: TGTGCCAGTAGTATTACATGGGCAGGACAGCCCCAGCATTTT.

The chain recombines TRBV19 with TRBJ2-2; TRBD2 aligns across 9 bases. V lost 6 bases and J lost 5; bases outside the gene matches: 16. CDR3 length: 18 amino acids. Per germline, CDR1 LNHDA and CDR2 SQIVND (reference sequence). The CDR3 here is CASRPRAIAGEGTGELFF. The CDR3 DNA reads as TGTGCCAGTAGGCCTAGGGCAATAGCGGGAGAAGGGACCGGGGAGCTGTTTTTT.

The V and J genes are TRBV7-2 and TRBJ2-3; no definite D call. Germline V gives CDR1 SGHTA, CDR2 FQGNSA. The CDR3 has 12 amino acids. V shed 5 bases and J shed 2 bases, with 5 bases lying between them. The CDR3 region has the DNA TGTGCCAGCAGCCTCCCCACAGATACGCAGTATTTT. The encoded protein is CASSLPTDTQYF.

V and J are TRBV6-1 and TRBJ2-5; maybe TRBD1 (5 bases). The CDR3 extends over 12 amino acids. CDR1 and CDR2 from the germline V gene are MNHNS and SASEGT. Deletions cut 2 bases from V and 7 bases from J, with 8 bases between. CDR3 DNA sequence: TGTGCCAGCAGTGAATGGGGCGCGACCCAGTACTTC. It translates to CASSEWGATQYF.